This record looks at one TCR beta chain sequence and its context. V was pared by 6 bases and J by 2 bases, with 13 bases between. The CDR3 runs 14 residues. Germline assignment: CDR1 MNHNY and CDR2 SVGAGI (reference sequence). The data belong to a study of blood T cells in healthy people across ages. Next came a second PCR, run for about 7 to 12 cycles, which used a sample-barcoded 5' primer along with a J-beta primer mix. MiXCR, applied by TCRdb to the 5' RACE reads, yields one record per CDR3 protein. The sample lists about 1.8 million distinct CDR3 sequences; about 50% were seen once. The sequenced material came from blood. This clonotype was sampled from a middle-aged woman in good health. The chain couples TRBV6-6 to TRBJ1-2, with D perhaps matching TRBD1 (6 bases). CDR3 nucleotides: TGTGCCAGCAGCAACCAGGGACAAAACTATGGCTACACCTTC. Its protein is CASSNQGQNYGYTF.